These 28 T cell receptor beta chains originate from one sample sequenced in a study of blood T cell repertoires in COVID-19. Clones were sequenced by immunoSEQ multiplex PCR, and TCRdb holds only the in-frame ones, with some missing. The sample has tens of thousands of clones, roughly 82% seen once. The specimen sequenced was peripheral blood. All receptors derive from a woman in her sixties or seventies with acute or convalescent COVID-19.

This clone appeared a few times. The V gene is TRBV2, the J gene TRBJ1-2; D remains ambiguous. Trimming took off 0 bases at V and 8 bases at J, with 19 bases between the two ends. The CDR3 is made up of 16 amino acids. CDR1 is SNHLY and CDR2 is FYNNEI in the germline V gene. The chain's CDR3 is CASSEALLIRSSGYTF. The CDR3 DNA reads TGTGCCAGCAGTGAAGCGCTTCTGATCAGGTCCAGCGGCTACACCTTC.

The V gene is TRBV18, the J gene TRBJ1-6, with D perhaps matching TRBD1 (5 bases). The V gene's germline CDR1 is KGHSH and CDR2 LQKENI. The germline V and J ends were trimmed by 6 bases and 7 bases, with 10 bases remaining between them. This CDR3 contains 13 residues. CDR3 sequence: CASSLDKNSPLHF. The CDR3 DNA follows: TGTGCCAGCTCCCTGGACAAGAATTCACCCCTCCACTTT. The entire variable domain, with the rest obtained from reference TRBV18 and TRBJ1-6, is as follows: NAGVMQNPRHLVRRRGQEARLRCSPMKGHSHVYWYRQLPEEGLKFMVYLQKENIIDESGMPKERFSAEFPKEGPSILRIQQVVRGDSAAYFCASSLDKNSPLHFGNGTRLTVT.

The V call is TRBV5-1, the J call TRBJ2-5, with 8 bases aligning to TRBD2. The germline V gene has CDR1 SGHRS and CDR2 YFSETQ. Trimming removed 3 bases from V and 4 bases from J; junction bases left unmatched: 8. CDR3 length: 15 residues. CDR3 in DNA: TGCGCCAGCAGCTACGGGGGGGCCCAGGGAGAGACCCAGTACTTC. Residues: CASSYGGAQGETQYF.

In DNA form, the CDR3 reads TGTGCCAGCAGCCAAGCGGGAAACACTGAAGCTTTCTTT. This translates into CASSQAGNTEAFF. This chain uses TRBV3-1 (or the pseudogene TRBV3-2) with TRBJ1-1; D ambiguous. This CDR3 region has 13 residues. CDR1 and CDR2 from the germline V gene are LGHDT and YNNKEL (reference sequence). V lost 1 base and J lost 2, with 5 bases in between.

The gene calls are TRBV7-3 and TRBJ2-3; D is uncertain. The CDR3 is 13 amino acids. V lost 5 bases and J lost 14, with 20 bases in between. From germline, CDR1 is SGHTA and CDR2 FQGTGA. CDR3 region: CASSPAPLALWYF. In DNA form, the CDR3 reads TGTGCCAGCAGCCCCGCCCCCCTGGCTCTGTGGTATTTT.

This chain connects TRBV4-2 to TRBJ2-7; 10 bases agree with TRBD2. The CDR3 runs to 19 residues. Germline V gene sequence: CDR1 LGHNA, CDR2 YNFKEQ. The V and J ends lost 1 base and 2 bases, in that order; junction bases with no gene match: 14. CDR3 bases: TGTGCCAGCAGCCAAGGGGTTTTTAGCGGGAGGTTTGTTCCCTACGAGCAGTACTTC. This codes for CASSQGVFSGRFVPYEQYF.

This chain joins TRBV6-6 and TRBJ2-7; 11 nucleotides line up with TRBD1. The CDR3 runs 15 residues. Germline-derived CDR1 and CDR2 are MNHNY and SVGAGI (reference sequence). Trimming took 0 bases from V and 3 from J; bases not matched to a gene: 1. The chain's CDR3 is CASSYSGTGGYEQYF. The CDR3, as DNA: TGTGCCAGCAGTTACTCGGGGACAGGGGGCTACGAGCAGTACTTC.

V usage is TRBV28 and J usage is TRBJ1-1, with D uncertain. There are 19 residues in the CDR3. V was pared by 1 base and J by 0 bases, with 21 bases between. Germline V gene sequence: CDR1 MDHEN, CDR2 SYDVKM. The CDR3 bases are TGTGCCAGCAGTTTATCCGGGCGGGTCTTCGGAGAGATGAACACTGAAGCTTTCTTT. This encodes CASSLSGRVFGEMNTEAFF. Supplemented by reference TRBV28 and TRBJ1-1, the full variable domain reads DVKVTQSSRYLVKRTGEKVFLECVQDMDHENMFWYRQDPGLGLRLIYFSYDVKMKEKGDIPEGYSVSREKKERFSLILESASTNQTSMYLCASSLSGRVFGEMNTEAFFGQGTRLTVV.

This clone was counted a few times. Relative to the germline gene, one junction end is altered; a read error may explain this. This chain uses TRBV7-7 with TRBJ1-4; possible D gene TRBD1, 6 bases. This CDR3 has 15 residues. The germline V gene encodes CDR1 SSHAT and CDR2 FNYEAQ (reference sequence). The CDR3 here is CASSLHGTPNEKLFF. CDR3 nucleotides: TGTGCTAGCAGCCTCCATGGGACACCCAATGAAAAACTGTTTTTT.

The chain links TRBV5-1 to TRBJ2-5; 10 bases agree with TRBD2. Germline V lookup: CDR1 SGHRS, CDR2 YFSETQ. The CDR3 has 15 residues. Trimming at V came to 1 base and at J to 3 bases, leaving 3 bases not matched to a gene. The CDR3 DNA follows: TGCGCCAGCAGCTTGACTAGCGGGAAAGAAGAGACCCAGTACTTC. It translates to CASSLTSGKEETQYF.

The chain recombines TRBV7-2 with TRBJ1-1; D not certain. This CDR3 has 17 residues. V shed 0 bases and J shed 1 base, with 15 bases lying between them. CDR1 and CDR2 from the germline V gene are SGHTA and FQGNSA. The CDR3 loop reads CASSLAFAHDSNTEAFF. For the CDR3, the DNA is TGTGCCAGCAGCTTAGCCTTTGCACACGATTCGAACACTGAAGCTTTCTTT.

V usage is TRBV6-5 and J usage is TRBJ1-1; the D gene is possibly TRBD1 (6 bases). Trimming removed 5 bases from V and 1 base from J, with 11 bases in between. There are 14 residues in the CDR3. Germline V gene sequence: CDR1 MNHEY, CDR2 SVGAGI. This CDR3 is CASSRDISNTEAFF. CDR3 bases: TGTGCCAGCAGTCGGGACATTTCGAACACTGAAGCTTTCTTT.

As concerns this clone: This CDR3 is also generated by other DNA sequences in the sample. The genes are TRBV20-1 and TRBJ2-3; no firm D call. Trimming removed 3 bases at V and 3 bases at J, with 10 bases between. The germline CDR1 and CDR2 sequences are DFQATT and SNEGSKA (reference sequence). The CDR3 has 13 amino acids. The CDR3 sequence: CSASLLVTDTQYF. The CDR3 DNA reads as TGCAGTGCTAGTCTCCTAGTTACAGATACGCAGTATTTT.

The chain employs TRBV5-1 and TRBJ1-5, with 7 bases lining up with TRBD1. The CDR3 spans 15 residues. The trim removed 0 bases at V and 4 bases at J, leaving 4 bases unmatched. Germline values: CDR1 SGHRS, CDR2 YFSETQ. The CDR3 sequence is CASSLGDSTNQPQHF. As DNA, the CDR3 is TGCGCCAGCAGCTTGGGGGACAGTACTAATCAGCCCCAGCATTTT.

The rearrangement links TRBV18 to TRBJ2-7; 8 bases agree with TRBD2. Trimming at V came to 6 bases and at J to 2 bases, leaving 3 bases not matched to a gene. This CDR3 spans 13 amino acids. Germline assignment: CDR1 KGHSH and CDR2 LQKENI. DNA of the CDR3: TGTGCCAGCTCGGGACTAGGGGCCTACGAGCAGTACTTC. Its translation: CASSGLGAYEQYF.

The chain couples TRBV6-1 to TRBJ2-5, with TRBD2 matching 9 bases. V was pared by 0 bases and J by 10 bases, with 6 bases of the junction left unmatched. Germline-derived CDR1 and CDR2 are MNHNS and SASEGT. The CDR3 loop spans 14 amino acids. CDR3: CASSEAYLAGNQYF. CDR3 nucleotides: TGTGCCAGCAGTGAAGCTTACCTAGCGGGAAACCAGTACTTC.

The gene calls are TRBV28 and TRBJ2-7, with 8 bases identical to TRBD1. CDR3 length equals 14 residues. Per the germline V gene, CDR1 is MDHEN and CDR2 is SYDVKM. J lost 2 bases, V lost 3 bases, and 3 bases had no gene match. The CDR3 spells CASSFSDRAYEQYF. DNA for the CDR3: TGTGCCAGCAGTTTCTCGGACAGGGCCTACGAGCAGTACTTC.

This clone appeared a few times. The chain recombines TRBV5-1 with TRBJ1-6; 12 bases are shared with TRBD1. Losses at the gene ends were 4 bases for V and 6 bases for J; bases not matched to a gene: 5. Germline V CDR1 and CDR2: SGHRS, YFSETQ. The CDR3 totals 16 residues. CDR3 in amino acids: CASSQGQGAGNSPLHF. CDR3 coding DNA: TGCGCCAGCAGCCAGGGACAGGGGGCCGGTAATTCACCCCTCCACTTT. The variable domain in full, with the rest retrieved from reference TRBV5-1 and TRBJ1-6, is KAGVTQTPRYLIKTRGQQVTLSCSPISGHRSVSWYQQTPGQGLQFLFEYFSETQRNKGNFPGRFSGRQFSNSRSEMNVSTLELGDSALYLCASSQGQGAGNSPLHFGNGTRLTVT.

This sequence joins TRBV18 and TRBJ2-5; D ambiguous. This CDR3 region has 13 residues. CDR1 and CDR2 from the germline V gene are KGHSH and LQKENI. V lost 4 bases and J 5 bases, leaving 11 bases between the germline ends. The CDR3 here is CASSRNSGETQYF. The DNA of the CDR3 is TGTGCCAGCTCACGGAACTCCGGGGAGACCCAGTACTTC.

The chain has TRBV11-2 and TRBJ2-7, with no clear D. The CDR3 covers 17 residues. V lost 1 base to trimming and J lost 0 bases, with 16 bases between them. Per germline, CDR1 SGHAT and CDR2 FQNNGV. The CDR3 spells CASSLGTYDRSSYEQYF. The CDR3 nucleotides are TGTGCCAGCAGCTTAGGCACGTACGATCGTAGCTCCTACGAGCAGTACTTC. The variable domain in full, completed from reference TRBV11-2 and TRBJ2-7, reads EAGVAQSPRYKIIEKRQSVAFWCNPISGHATLYWYQQILGQGPKLLIQFQNNGVVDDSQLPKDRFSAERLKGVDSTLKIQPAKLEDSAVYLCASSLGTYDRSSYEQYFGPGTRLTVT.

J is TRBJ2-3 and V is TRBV19, with 11 positions matching TRBD1. This CDR3 has 16 amino acids. Germline V CDR1 and CDR2: LNHDA, SQIVND (reference sequence). Trimming removed 3 bases from V and 5 bases from J; junction bases left unmatched: 7. The CDR3 bases are TGTGCCAGTAGTATCAGGGACAGGGGGTTGAGAGATACGCAGTATTTT. This translates into CASSIRDRGLRDTQYF.

The CDR3 DNA reads as TGTGCCAGCAGCTCGGGACAGGGGCGATACACAGATACGCAGTATTTT. Residues: CASSSGQGRYTDTQYF. The chain couples TRBV5-4 to TRBJ2-3; 10 positions match TRBD1. Germline loops: CDR1 SGHNT, CDR2 YYREEE (reference sequence). The CDR3 extends over 16 amino acids. Trimming took 3 bases from V and 2 from J; bases not matched to a gene: 6.

V and J are TRBV3-1 (or the pseudogene TRBV3-2) and TRBJ2-1; 12 bases match TRBD2. The CDR3 runs to 13 residues. Germline CDR1 reads LGHDT; CDR2 reads YNNKEL (reference sequence). The junction had 5 bases not matched to a gene; V was cut back by 4 bases and J by 13 bases. In nucleotides, the CDR3 is TGTGCCAGCAGCCTGCGACTAGCGGGAGAACAGTTCTTC. Protein product: CASSLRLAGEQFF.

V gene TRBV5-5 combines with J gene TRBJ1-2; D is perhaps TRBD1 (5 bases). Germline lookup yields CDR1 SGHKS and CDR2 YYEKEE (reference sequence). Trimming stripped 1 base from V and 4 bases from J, with 8 bases between. The CDR3 is made up of 13 amino acids. The chain's CDR3 is CASSLFGGYGYTF. The CDR3 DNA is TGTGCCAGCAGCTTGTTCGGGGGCTATGGCTACACCTTC.

The chain links TRBV5-1 to TRBJ2-6; no definite D call. The CDR3 is 15 amino acids. The V and J ends lost 3 bases and 0 bases respectively, with 7 bases between them. Looked up from germline, CDR1 is SGHRS and CDR2 is YFSETQ. CDR3 in DNA: TGCGCCAGCAGCTCCGACTCCTCTGGGGCCAACGTCCTGACTTTC. Its protein is CASSSDSSGANVLTF.

The chain uses TRBV12-5 and TRBJ2-1, with TRBD1 matching over 12 bases. The CDR3 spans 15 residues. CDR1 and CDR2 from the germline V gene are LGHNT and FRNRAP. V dropped 3 bases and J dropped 8; count of bases not matched to a gene: 5. The CDR3 region has the DNA TGTGCTAGTGGTTTAACGGGACAGGGGGCCGATGAGCAGTTCTTC. This encodes CASGLTGQGADEQFF.

The V call is TRBV7-8, the J call TRBJ2-1; 7 bases fit TRBD2. V shed 5 bases, J shed 3 bases, and the junction held 7 bases outside the gene matches. This CDR3 spans 15 amino acids. Germline values: CDR1 SGHVS, CDR2 FQNEAQ. The DNA of the CDR3 is TGTGCCAGCAGCCCGGGGGAGGGCTTCTACAATGAGCAGTTCTTC. Protein sequence: CASSPGEGFYNEQFF.

The gene calls are TRBV4-2 and TRBJ1-1; D not resolved. The CDR3 totals 16 residues. Trimming stripped 0 bases from V and 0 bases from J, with 11 bases between. Germline V CDR1 and CDR2: LGHNA, YNFKEQ. As DNA, the CDR3 is TGTGCCAGCAGCCAAGATTCGTCGATAGTGAACACTGAAGCTTTCTTT. Protein product: CASSQDSSIVNTEAFF.